The following is a TCR beta chain sequence with its context. The assay was immunoSEQ multiplex PCR, and TCRdb's table has in-frame clones only and misses some. The table has about 250,000 clones, about 90% seen once. The data stem from a study of blood T cell repertoires in COVID-19. This study enrolled people aged about 18 to 90 from about two dozen US geographic areas. Each participant's cohort was designated according to participant-reported clinical history. This CDR3 contains 16 residues. Looked up from germline, CDR1 is MNHNS and CDR2 is SASEGT. Between the trimmed V and J ends, which lost 5 bases and 4 bases, there was a span of 18 bases.

This TCR derives from a woman aged 25 to 39 with acute COVID-19. The rearrangement links TRBV6-1 to TRBJ1-3; TRBD1 might be the D (5 bases). Sample: PBMCs or T cells enriched from blood (not recorded which). The CDR3 DNA reads as TGTGCCAGCAGTCAAGGGGCAGATTATTCCGGAAACACCATATATTTT. It translates to CASSQGADYSGNTIYF.